This is a list of T cell receptor beta chains from one sample in a study of tumor-infiltrating lymphocytes in localized non-small cell lung cancer. Here immunoSEQ multiplex PCR was the method, and the copy in TCRdb shows in-frame clones only, minus some. This table has a few thousand clones, roughly 95% appearing once. Input material: uninvolved lung tissue not adjacent to the tumor. The receptors originated from a human donor with non-small cell lung cancer. CDR3s include the opening cysteine and the closing phenylalanine or tryptophan. D genes are given only for firm matches. Not all rows give a size; the values are once, few, many and, for expanded clones, a class.

size: .; D: .; J: TRBJ2-2; V: TRBV10-1; DNA: TGCGCCAGCATGGAAGGGGGTGCGAACACCGGGGAGCTGTTTTTT; CDR3: CASMEGGANTGELFF
size: .; D: .; J: TRBJ1-1; V: TRBV30; DNA: TGTGCCTGTCAAATTGGATTCGAAGCTTTCTTT; CDR3: CACQIGFEAFF
size: .; D: TRBD1; J: TRBJ2-7; V: TRBV6-5; DNA: TGTGCCAGCAGTTCCCTACAGGGGTTCGAGCAGTACTTC; CDR3: CASSSLQGFEQYF
size: .; D: .; J: TRBJ1-1; V: TRBV7-8; DNA: TGTGCCAGCAGCCCGGATACAGGAGTTAACACTGAAGCTTTCTTT; CDR3: CASSPDTGVNTEAFF
size: .; D: TRBD1; J: TRBJ1-6; V: TRBV23-1; DNA: TGCGCCAGCAGCCATCCTCGGGACAGGGGTGATTCACCCCTCCACTTT; CDR3: CASSHPRDRGDSPLHF
size: .; D: .; J: TRBJ1-3; V: TRBV27; DNA: TGTGCCAGCAGTTTAAAGGGGCAGGGAAACACCATATATTTT; CDR3: CASSLKGQGNTIYF
size: .; D: .; J: TRBJ2-7; V: TRBV7-9; DNA: TGTGCCAGCAGCACCCGTGGGTCCGAGCAGTACTTC; CDR3: CASSTRGSEQYF
size: .; D: .; J: TRBJ2-5; V: TRBV5-6; DNA: TGTGCCAGCAGCTCCTCGGAGACCCAGTACTTC; CDR3: CASSSSETQYF
size: .; D: .; J: TRBJ2-3; V: TRBV11-3; DNA: TGTGCCAGCAGCTCAACTCTAGGAGATACGCAGTATTTT; CDR3: CASSSTLGDTQYF
size: .; D: .; J: TRBJ1-1; V: TRBV28; DNA: TGTGCCAGCAGTTTATCAGGGGCCCAAACTGAAGCTTTCTTT; CDR3: CASSLSGAQTEAFF
size: .; D: .; J: TRBJ2-1; V: TRBV11-2; DNA: TGTGCCAGCAGCTTAGACCGCGGTGAGCAGTTCTTC; CDR3: CASSLDRGEQFF
size: .; D: TRBD1; J: TRBJ2-3; V: TRBV7-9; DNA: TGTGCCAGCAGCCAGACAGGGCAAGATACGCAGTATTTT; CDR3: CASSQTGQDTQYF
size: .; D: TRBD1; J: TRBJ1-4; V: TRBV5-4; DNA: TGTGCCAGCAGCAGACAGGGGGCGAGGGAAAAACTGTTTTTT; CDR3: CASSRQGAREKLFF
size: .; D: .; J: TRBJ2-7; V: TRBV7-9; DNA: TGTGCCAGCAGCTTGTTCCTTGGGAAGCAGTACTTC; CDR3: CASSLFLGKQYF
size: .; D: .; J: TRBJ1-5; V: TRBV2; DNA: TGTGCCAGCAGGAGGTCCGGCCCTAATCAGCCCCAGCATTTT; CDR3: CASRRSGPNQPQHF
size: .; D: .; J: TRBJ1-1; V: TRBV11-2; DNA: TGTGCCAGCAGCTTAGTGGAGGGAGCCACTGAAGCTTTCTTT; CDR3: CASSLVEGATEAFF
size: .; D: TRBD2; J: TRBJ2-1; V: TRBV11-1; DNA: TGTGCCAGCAGTCCAGGACTAGCGGGGGGATTGTACAATGAGCAGTTCTTC; CDR3: CASSPGLAGGLYNEQFF
size: .; D: TRBD2; J: TRBJ2-1; V: TRBV15; DNA: TGTGCCACCAGCACAAGGACTAGCGGGAACAATGAGCAGTTCTTC; CDR3: CATSTRTSGNNEQFF
size: .; D: .; J: TRBJ2-5; V: TRBV2; DNA: TGTGCCAGTTCAACAGAGACCCAGTACTTC; CDR3: CASSTETQYF
size: .; D: TRBD1; J: TRBJ1-5; V: TRBV19; DNA: TGTGCCAGTAGTCAGGGACAGATCCAGCCCCAGCATTTT; CDR3: CASSQGQIQPQHF
size: .; D: .; J: TRBJ1-2; V: TRBV7-9; DNA: TGTGCCAGCAGCCTGGGGGACGACCCAGGCTATGGCTACACCTTC; CDR3: CASSLGDDPGYGYTF
size: .; D: TRBD1; J: TRBJ2-7; V: TRBV7-2; DNA: TGTGCCAGCAGCACGGGACAGGGCGCCTACGAGCAGTACTTC; CDR3: CASSTGQGAYEQYF
size: .; D: .; J: TRBJ2-3; V: TRBV7-6; DNA: TGTGCCAGCAGCTTCTCAGGGCATGAGGCTGATACGCAGTATTTT; CDR3: CASSFSGHEADTQYF
size: .; D: TRBD1; J: TRBJ1-3; V: TRBV6-5; DNA: TGTGCCAGCAGTTACGGGGAGGGGACAGGCACCATATATTTT; CDR3: CASSYGEGTGTIYF
size: .; D: .; J: TRBJ2-5; V: TRBV4-3; DNA: TGCGCCAGCAGCCAAGATCAGGAAGGGGTCAGGGGGGCAGAGACCCAGTACTTC; CDR3: CASSQDQEGVRGAETQYF
size: .; D: .; J: TRBJ1-1; V: TRBV19; DNA: TGTGCCAGTAGTGTACAGGGAGGGTACACTGAAGCTTTCTTT; CDR3: CASSVQGGYTEAFF
size: once; D: TRBD1; J: TRBJ1-2; V: TRBV7-9; DNA: TGTGCCAGCAGCTTGGGACAGGGCCCAGGCTATGGCTACACCTTC; CDR3: CASSLGQGPGYGYTF
size: .; D: TRBD1; J: TRBJ2-1; V: TRBV29-1; DNA: TGCAGCGTTACAGGGGACCCTCTCTCCTACAATGAGCAGTTCTTC; CDR3: CSVTGDPLSYNEQFF
size: .; D: TRBD2; J: TRBJ2-3; V: TRBV6-1; DNA: TGTGCCAGCAGTGCGGGGACTAGCCCCCACACAGATACGCAGTATTTT; CDR3: CASSAGTSPHTDTQYF
size: .; D: TRBD1; J: TRBJ2-7; V: TRBV18; DNA: TGTGCCAGCTCACGCCGGGACAGCTCCTACGAGCAGTACTTC; CDR3: CASSRRDSSYEQYF
size: .; D: .; J: TRBJ1-5; V: TRBV7-9; DNA: TGTGCCAGCAGCTTAGAGGAGTTCAATCAGCCCCAGCATTTT; CDR3: CASSLEEFNQPQHF
size: .; D: .; J: TRBJ2-3; V: TRBV7-2; DNA: TGTGCCAGCAGGACCCGGTTCGGGGTGGAAGCAGATACGCAGTATTTT; CDR3: CASRTRFGVEADTQYF
size: once; D: .; J: TRBJ1-2; V: TRBV4-1; DNA: TGCGCCAGCAGCCAAATATGGGGAAATAAGACTCTACCTGGCTACACCTTC; CDR3: CASSQIWGNKTLPGYTF
size: once; D: .; J: TRBJ1-1; V: TRBV10-1; DNA: TGCGCCAGCAGTGAGTTTACTCAGCCCGTGAACACTGAAGCTTTCTTT; CDR3: CASSEFTQPVNTEAFF
size: .; D: .; J: TRBJ2-7; V: TRBV15; DNA: TGTGCCACCAGCAGAGCCCCGCATGAGCAGTACTTC; CDR3: CATSRAPHEQYF
size: .; D: TRBD2; J: TRBJ2-1; V: TRBV5-1; DNA: TGCGCCAGCAGCTCCGGACTAGCGGCCGGCTCCTACAATGAGCAGTTCTTC; CDR3: CASSSGLAAGSYNEQFF
size: .; D: .; J: TRBJ2-5; V: TRBV7-2; DNA: TGTGCCAGCAGCTTAGGGGGTCTTGGGCCTCAAGAGACCCAGTACTTC; CDR3: CASSLGGLGPQETQYF
size: .; D: TRBD2; J: TRBJ2-7; V: TRBV5-1; DNA: TGCGCCAGCAGCTTGGTGGGGGGGAACGAGCAGTACTTC; CDR3: CASSLVGGNEQYF
size: .; D: .; J: TRBJ1-3; V: TRBV11-2; DNA: TGTGCCAGCAGCTTAGGGAACTCTGGAAACACCATATATTTT; CDR3: CASSLGNSGNTIYF
size: .; D: .; J: TRBJ2-7; V: TRBV7-2; DNA: TGTGCCAGCAGCCCCCAGGGACCCCACGAGCAGTACTTC; CDR3: CASSPQGPHEQYF
size: .; D: TRBD1; J: TRBJ2-7; V: TRBV6-5; DNA: TGTGCCAGCAGTTATTGGCAGGGGGACGAGCAGTACTTC; CDR3: CASSYWQGDEQYF